This TCR beta chain was captured in a study of T-cell memory formation after mild COVID-19. Study-level results: Pre-infection memory harbored some responding clones, suggesting cross-reactive memory joined.

Libraries for TCRalpha and TCRbeta carried sample barcodes and unique molecular identifiers via 5'RACE. TCRdb fed the 5' RACE reads into MiXCR, producing one record per CDR3 protein. The sample yields 100,000 to 130,000 distinct CDR3 sequences, 15% to 20% seen once. This clonotype was seen more than once but under ten times. Its antigen is not identified. V was shortened by 0 bases and J by 12 bases, with 11 bases between the two germline ends. There are 13 residues in the CDR3. Per the germline V gene, CDR1 is LGHNT and CDR2 is FRNRAP. The rearrangement joins TRBV12-5 to TRBJ1-4; D not certain. The sequence was obtained from a man aged 18 to 30 who had mild COVID-19 (a few samples of this study predate the infection). Cell type and time point are not known. What was sequenced was PBMCs or a T cell subset sorted from them (not recorded which). CDR3 amino acids: CASGLVSVEELFF. DNA of the CDR3: TGTGCTAGTGGTTTGGTTTCGGTTGAGGAACTGTTTTTT.